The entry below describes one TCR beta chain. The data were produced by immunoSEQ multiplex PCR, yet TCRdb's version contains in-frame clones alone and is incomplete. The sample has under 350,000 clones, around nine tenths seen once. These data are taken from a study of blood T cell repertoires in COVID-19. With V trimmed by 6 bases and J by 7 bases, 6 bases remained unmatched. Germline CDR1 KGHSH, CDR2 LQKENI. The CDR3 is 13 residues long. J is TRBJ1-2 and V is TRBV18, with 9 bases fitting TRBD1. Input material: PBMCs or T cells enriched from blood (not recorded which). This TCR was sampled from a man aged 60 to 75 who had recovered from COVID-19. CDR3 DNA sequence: TGTGCCAGCTCTCCGGGACAGGGTGCTGGCTACACCTTC. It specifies CASSPGQGAGYTF.